The text below deals with one T cell receptor (beta chain). Seattle's enrolled individuals joined amid active infection and were then monitored longitudinally. This CDR3 has 15 amino acids. The V and J ends lost 0 bases and 4 bases respectively, with 13 bases between them. Germline V gene lookup returns CDR1 MNHEY and CDR2 SVGEGT. Authors' methods: Estimation of nucleated cell counts relied on the amplification of reference gene primers. Profiled with immunoSEQ multiplex PCR; TCRdb holds only in-frame clones, not every one. The D gene and trimming were derived from the DNA, and the V and J assignments and clone size from that table. The sample shows some 180,000 clones, roughly 79% of them seen only once. These data come from a study of blood T cell repertoires in COVID-19. For the study at large: There were acute and convalescent COVID-19 samples, and they came from the United States, Italy and Spain. PBMCs, B-cell-depleted T cells, or T cells were the source of the cDNA or gDNA that made up the material.

The chain employs TRBV6-2 or TRBV6-3 and TRBJ2-7, with a tentative D call TRBD2 (6 bases). The TCR was taken from a woman aged 40 to 49 with COVID-19, enrolled during active disease. Input material: peripheral blood. CDR3: CASSYSDGSLYEQYF. The CDR3 nucleotides read TGTGCCAGCAGTTACTCCGACGGGAGCCTATACGAGCAGTACTTC.